This T cell receptor beta chain is drawn from a study of shared clonotypes between healthy human individuals. For the study at large: Those who served as donors were a couple of women and three men between the ages of 18 and 49. Three CD4 naive, three CD4 memory, two CD8 naive and one CD8 memory plate were used per donor.

Deletions cut 0 bases from V and 1 base from J, with 9 bases between. The CDR3 sequence is 15 residues long. The germline gives CDR1 MNHEY, CDR2 SVGAGI. General observations from the study: Some clonotypes were shared by all four sorted-subset donors, while others were not shared. The non-shared ones had lower generation probabilities than the shared ones.

In the naive CD8 group, cells lacked CD45RO and were positively selected for CCR7, so terminally differentiated effector memory CD45RA+ cells were left out. Template for every sorted-subset replicate PCR totaled approximately 0.2 ug DNA, around 33,000 T cell genomes. Sequencing used immunoSEQ multiplex PCR; TCRdb keeps in-frame clones, though not all of them. This sample has around 2,100,000 clones, with about 94% found just once. A remark on this clone: The target antigen is unknown.

The sequence was collected from a man aged 18 to 29 in good health. Sample: naive CD8+ T cells sorted from blood. The chain recombines TRBV6-5 with TRBJ1-1; D call uncertain. CDR3 in amino acids: CASSYSLGPNTEAFF. As DNA, the CDR3 is TGTGCCAGCAGTTACTCCTTAGGTCCGAACACTGAAGCTTTCTTT.